This is a list of T cell receptor beta chains from one sample in a study of blood T cell repertoires in COVID-19. The data were produced by immunoSEQ multiplex PCR, yet TCRdb's version contains in-frame clones alone and is incomplete. The top ten hold around 24% of the sample, which has about 52,000 clones, 86% seen once. The sample was peripheral blood. These receptors all stem from a woman over 75 with acute or convalescent COVID-19. The CDR3 runs from the conserved cysteine through the conserved F or W. A D gene is named only where the DNA matches it firmly. The size field is filled for only some rows; it gives once, few, many or a size class.

cdr3_aa: CASSLWTSGSDTQYF
cdr3_nt: TGTGCCAGCAGCTTATGGACTAGCGGGAGCGATACGCAGTATTTT
d_call: TRBD2
v_call: TRBV7-9
clone_size: .
j_call: TRBJ2-3

cdr3_aa: CASSPRQSEEKLFF
cdr3_nt: TGTGCCAGCTCACCACGGCAATCCGAAGAAAAACTGTTTTTT
d_call: .
v_call: TRBV18
clone_size: .
j_call: TRBJ1-4

cdr3_aa: CASSKVQGGNSPLHF
cdr3_nt: TGTGCCAGCAGCAAAGTTCAGGGAGGGAATTCACCCCTCCACTTT
d_call: .
v_call: TRBV21-1
clone_size: .
j_call: TRBJ1-6

cdr3_aa: CASSPTATQETQYF
cdr3_nt: TGCGCCAGCAGTCCGACTGCAACCCAAGAGACCCAGTACTTC
d_call: .
v_call: TRBV10-2
clone_size: .
j_call: TRBJ2-5

cdr3_aa: CASSEVTSGGELFF
cdr3_nt: TGTGCCAGCAGTGAAGTGACTAGCGGGGGGGAGCTGTTTTTT
d_call: TRBD2
v_call: TRBV2
clone_size: .
j_call: TRBJ2-2

cdr3_aa: CASSLTSGETQYF
cdr3_nt: TGTGCCAGCAGCTTGACTAGTGGAGAGACCCAGTACTTC
d_call: .
v_call: TRBV11-1
clone_size: .
j_call: TRBJ2-5

cdr3_aa: CASSSSRGGQNEQFF
cdr3_nt: TGTGCCAGCAGCTCCTCGCGGGGGGGCCAGAATGAGCAGTTCTTC
d_call: TRBD2
v_call: TRBV7-2
clone_size: .
j_call: TRBJ2-1

cdr3_aa: CASSPQGLAQHF
cdr3_nt: TGTGCCAGCTCCCCCCAGGGTTTAGCCCAGCATTTT
d_call: .
v_call: TRBV12-3/TRBV12-4
clone_size: .
j_call: TRBJ1-5

cdr3_aa: CASGLGGRYEQYF
cdr3_nt: TGTGCTAGTGGTTTGGGGGGGCGGTACGAGCAGTACTTC
d_call: .
v_call: TRBV12-5
clone_size: .
j_call: TRBJ2-7

cdr3_aa: CASSLVIARDSPLHF
cdr3_nt: TGTGCCAGCAGCTTAGTGATCGCCAGGGATTCACCCCTCCACTTT
d_call: .
v_call: TRBV7-8
clone_size: .
j_call: TRBJ1-6

cdr3_aa: CASSGGTASGNTIYF
cdr3_nt: TGTGCCAGCAGCGGCGGGACAGCCTCTGGAAACACCATATATTTT
d_call: TRBD1
v_call: TRBV6-5
clone_size: .
j_call: TRBJ1-3

cdr3_aa: CASSFRRGGTDTQYF
cdr3_nt: TGTGCCAGCAGCTTTAGGCGGGGGGGCACAGATACGCAGTATTTT
d_call: TRBD2
v_call: TRBV11-2
clone_size: .
j_call: TRBJ2-3

cdr3_aa: CASSQVTGAYEQYF
cdr3_nt: TGTGCCAGCAGCCAAGTTACCGGGGCCTACGAGCAGTACTTC
d_call: .
v_call: TRBV14
clone_size: .
j_call: TRBJ2-7

cdr3_aa: CASSASGEGSEKLFF
cdr3_nt: TGTGCCAGCAGCGCCTCAGGGGAGGGCAGTGAAAAACTGTTTTTT
d_call: .
v_call: TRBV28
clone_size: .
j_call: TRBJ1-4

cdr3_aa: CASSFLQTHTGELFF
cdr3_nt: TGCGCCAGCAGCTTCTTACAGACCCACACCGGGGAGCTGTTTTTT
d_call: .
v_call: TRBV5-1
clone_size: few
j_call: TRBJ2-2

cdr3_aa: CASRPDSLNTEAFF
cdr3_nt: TGTGCCAGCAGACCCGACAGCTTGAACACTGAAGCTTTCTTT
d_call: .
v_call: TRBV6-5
clone_size: .
j_call: TRBJ1-1

cdr3_aa: CASSRTYTDTQYF
cdr3_nt: TGTGCCAGCAGCCGCACTTACACAGATACGCAGTATTTT
d_call: .
v_call: TRBV7-3
clone_size: .
j_call: TRBJ2-3

cdr3_aa: CASNGEESPLHF
cdr3_nt: TGTGCCTCAAACGGGGAGGAATCGCCCCTCCACTTT
d_call: .
v_call: TRBV28
clone_size: .
j_call: TRBJ1-6

cdr3_aa: CASSPGSGNQPQHF
cdr3_nt: TGTGCCAGCTCACCCGGGAGCGGCAATCAGCCCCAGCATTTT
d_call: .
v_call: TRBV25-1
clone_size: once
j_call: TRBJ1-5

cdr3_aa: CASSLSTGSFYGYTF
cdr3_nt: TGTGCCAGCAGCCTCTCTACCGGGTCCTTCTATGGCTACACCTTC
d_call: .
v_call: TRBV6-2/TRBV6-3
clone_size: .
j_call: TRBJ1-2

cdr3_aa: CASSHGQGFNSPLHF
cdr3_nt: TGTGCCAGTAGCCACGGACAGGGGTTTAATTCACCCCTCCACTTT
d_call: TRBD1
v_call: TRBV19
clone_size: .
j_call: TRBJ1-6

cdr3_aa: CASSPGLAGVSSYNEQFF
cdr3_nt: TGTGCCAGCAGCCCAGGACTAGCGGGAGTTAGTAGCTACAATGAGCAGTTCTTC
d_call: TRBD2
v_call: TRBV11-2
clone_size: .
j_call: TRBJ2-1

cdr3_aa: CASSQRGNTGELFF
cdr3_nt: TGTGCCAGCAGTCAAAGGGGGAACACCGGGGAGCTGTTTTTT
d_call: .
v_call: TRBV7-9
clone_size: .
j_call: TRBJ2-2

cdr3_aa: CASSLAGTGGYEQYF
cdr3_nt: TGCGCCAGCAGCCTCGCCGGGACAGGGGGCTACGAGCAGTACTTC
d_call: TRBD1
v_call: TRBV5-1
clone_size: .
j_call: TRBJ2-7

cdr3_aa: CASSSAGTANTEAFF
cdr3_nt: TGTGCCAGCAGCTCGGCAGGGACAGCGAACACTGAAGCTTTCTTT
d_call: TRBD1
v_call: TRBV13
clone_size: .
j_call: TRBJ1-1

cdr3_aa: CASSLGAVTEAFF
cdr3_nt: TGCGCCAGCAGCTTGGGGGCAGTCACTGAAGCTTTCTTT
d_call: .
v_call: TRBV5-1
clone_size: .
j_call: TRBJ1-1

cdr3_aa: CASSRNRHDEYGYTF
cdr3_nt: TGTGCCAGCAGCCGAAACAGACACGATGAATATGGCTACACCTTC
d_call: .
v_call: TRBV2
clone_size: .
j_call: TRBJ1-2

cdr3_aa: CASSQGGGRVITEAFF
cdr3_nt: TGTGCCAGCAGCCAAGGGGGAGGCAGGGTTATCACTGAAGCTTTCTTT
d_call: .
v_call: TRBV14
clone_size: .
j_call: TRBJ1-1

cdr3_aa: CASSQGTGGYEQYF
cdr3_nt: TGTGCCAGCAGCCAAGGGACAGGGGGCTACGAGCAGTACTTC
d_call: TRBD1
v_call: TRBV3-1/TRBV3-2
clone_size: once
j_call: TRBJ2-7

cdr3_aa: CASSPYRTGQETQYF
cdr3_nt: TGTGCCAGCTCACCCTACAGGACAGGACAAGAGACCCAGTACTTC
d_call: TRBD1
v_call: TRBV18
clone_size: .
j_call: TRBJ2-5

cdr3_aa: CSVVVSGNTIYF
cdr3_nt: TGCAGCGTCGTTGTTTCTGGAAACACCATATATTTT
d_call: .
v_call: TRBV29-1
clone_size: .
j_call: TRBJ1-3

cdr3_aa: CASSQQGSGNQPQHF
cdr3_nt: TGTGCCAGCAGCCAACAGGGTTCGGGCAATCAGCCCCAGCATTTT
d_call: .
v_call: TRBV9
clone_size: .
j_call: TRBJ1-5

cdr3_aa: CASSMTGYNSPLHF
cdr3_nt: TGTGCCAGCAGCATGACGGGATATAATTCACCCCTCCACTTT
d_call: .
v_call: TRBV5-6
clone_size: .
j_call: TRBJ1-6

cdr3_aa: CASSPSPETQYF
cdr3_nt: TGTGCCAGCTCACCCTCTCCAGAGACCCAGTACTTC
d_call: .
v_call: TRBV18
clone_size: .
j_call: TRBJ2-5

cdr3_aa: CATGQDSYNEQFF
cdr3_nt: TGCGCCACAGGACAAGACTCCTACAATGAGCAGTTCTTC
d_call: .
v_call: TRBV5-1
clone_size: .
j_call: TRBJ2-1

cdr3_aa: CASSLSQSTEAFF
cdr3_nt: TGTGCCAGCAGCTTAAGCCAGTCCACTGAAGCTTTCTTT
d_call: .
v_call: TRBV7-3
clone_size: .
j_call: TRBJ1-1

cdr3_aa: CAISGSSTDTQYF
cdr3_nt: TGTGCCATTAGCGGGTCTAGCACAGATACGCAGTATTTT
d_call: TRBD2
v_call: TRBV19
clone_size: few
j_call: TRBJ2-3

cdr3_aa: CASSLPLAGGTDTQYF
cdr3_nt: TGTGCCAGCAGCTTGCCACTAGCGGGGGGCACAGATACGCAGTATTTT
d_call: TRBD2
v_call: TRBV7-2
clone_size: .
j_call: TRBJ2-3

cdr3_aa: CACTGQFNSPLHF
cdr3_nt: TGTGCCTGCACGGGACAGTTTAATTCACCCCTCCACTTT
d_call: TRBD1
v_call: TRBV30
clone_size: .
j_call: TRBJ1-6

cdr3_aa: CAISERDRGLNTEAFF
cdr3_nt: TGTGCCATCAGTGAGAGGGACAGGGGCCTGAACACTGAAGCTTTCTTT
d_call: TRBD1
v_call: TRBV10-3
clone_size: .
j_call: TRBJ1-1

cdr3_aa: CASSSLDRYSGYTF
cdr3_nt: TGTGCCAGCAGCTCCCTGGACAGATACAGTGGCTACACCTTC
d_call: .
v_call: TRBV7-2
clone_size: .
j_call: TRBJ1-2

cdr3_aa: CASSPSRGSSYNEQFF
cdr3_nt: TGTGCCAGCAGCCCTAGCCGCGGGAGCTCCTACAATGAGCAGTTCTTC
d_call: TRBD2
v_call: TRBV11-2
clone_size: once
j_call: TRBJ2-1

cdr3_aa: CASSLRLAGSNTGELFF
cdr3_nt: TGTGCCAGCAGCTTACGACTAGCGGGCTCGAACACCGGGGAGCTGTTTTTT
d_call: TRBD2
v_call: TRBV11-2
clone_size: .
j_call: TRBJ2-2

cdr3_aa: CASSSGTGGIYEQYF
cdr3_nt: TGTGCCAGCAGCTCCGGGACAGGGGGGATATACGAGCAGTACTTC
d_call: TRBD1
v_call: TRBV7-3
clone_size: .
j_call: TRBJ2-7

cdr3_aa: CASRQDRSTYEQYF
cdr3_nt: TGTGCCAGCAGGCAGGACAGGTCTACGTACGAGCAGTACTTC
d_call: TRBD1
v_call: TRBV27
clone_size: .
j_call: TRBJ2-7

cdr3_aa: CASSRRYTEAFF
cdr3_nt: TGTGCCAGCAGCCGGAGATACACTGAAGCTTTCTTT
d_call: .
v_call: TRBV3-1/TRBV3-2
clone_size: .
j_call: TRBJ1-1

cdr3_aa: CASGSLTGAKMNTEAFF
cdr3_nt: TGTGCTAGTGGTTCCCTGACAGGGGCCAAAATGAACACTGAAGCTTTCTTT
d_call: TRBD1
v_call: TRBV12-5
clone_size: .
j_call: TRBJ1-1

cdr3_aa: CASSGGTGGSTDTQYF
cdr3_nt: TGTGCCAGCAGTGGTGGGACAGGGGGTAGCACAGATACGCAGTATTTT
d_call: TRBD1
v_call: TRBV6-1
clone_size: .
j_call: TRBJ2-3

cdr3_aa: CAISGGGGPNTEAFF
cdr3_nt: TGTGCCATCAGTGGGGGGGGTGGGCCGAACACTGAAGCTTTCTTT
d_call: .
v_call: TRBV10-3
clone_size: .
j_call: TRBJ1-1

cdr3_aa: CASSRTSGGTDTQYF
cdr3_nt: TGCGCCAGCAGTCGGACTAGCGGGGGCACAGATACGCAGTATTTT
d_call: TRBD2
v_call: TRBV10-2
clone_size: .
j_call: TRBJ2-3